This passage covers 27 T cell receptor beta chains from one sample sequenced in a study of blood T cells in healthy people across ages. PCR was performed a second time for about 6 to 12 cycles using a sample-barcoded 5' primer and a J-beta primer mix. TCRdb redid the calling of the 5' RACE reads with MiXCR, one entry per CDR3 protein. Of over 1.5 million distinct CDR3 sequences in the sample, around 50% were seen once. What was sequenced was blood. Receptor source: a woman aged 40 to 50 in good health.

The chain employs TRBV4-3 and TRBJ1-5, with D unresolved. Trimming pared 0 bases from V and 5 bases from J, leaving 8 bases between. The germline gives CDR1 LGHNA, CDR2 YSLEER. This CDR3 spans 14 amino acids. The CDR3 nucleotides read TGCGCCAGCAGCCAAGAAGCCTATGATCAGCCCCAGCATTTT. Translated, it gives CASSQEAYDQPQHF.

The V gene is TRBV6-6, the J gene TRBJ2-5, with a weak D call TRBD1 (6 bases). Deletions cut 6 bases from V and 3 bases from J, with 11 bases between. Germline values: CDR1 MNHNY, CDR2 SVGAGI (reference sequence). The CDR3 loop spans 13 amino acids. CDR3 bases: TGTGCCAGCAGGAACAGGGATAAAGAGACCCAGTACTTC. It specifies CASRNRDKETQYF.

The chain couples TRBV20-1 to TRBJ1-1, with a weak D call TRBD1 (5 bases). From germline, CDR1 is DFQATT and CDR2 SNEGSKA (reference sequence). V gave up 6 bases and J gave up 5 bases, with 10 bases separating them. CDR3 length equals 11 residues. DNA of the CDR3: TGCAGTGCCCCGGGGGGGACTGAAGCTTTCTTT. Protein sequence: CSAPGGTEAFF.

The chain employs TRBV5-1 and TRBJ2-3; D is unclear. The CDR3 loop spans 16 amino acids. Germline V CDR1 and CDR2: SGHRS, YFSETQ. With 0 bases removed from V and 5 bases from J, the gap between germline ends came to 16 bases. The CDR3 loop reads CASSLGLTSVQDTQYF. For the CDR3, the DNA is TGCGCCAGCAGCTTGGGTCTGACGTCCGTCCAAGATACGCAGTATTTT.

There are a few counts of this clonotype. The chain joins TRBV28 to TRBJ2-5, with 11 nucleotides matching TRBD2. CDR1 is MDHEN and CDR2 is SYDVKM in the germline V gene. The CDR3 contains 16 residues. The V segment lost 10 bases and the J segment 2 bases; nucleotides outside the gene matches: 12. CDR3 sequence reads: CATYRRGLAVQETQYF. Written as DNA, the CDR3 is TGTGCCACCTACCGACGGGGACTAGCGGTGCAAGAGACCCAGTACTTC.

In its sample, this clonotype was seen many times. The chain has TRBV7-2 and TRBJ2-5, with D possibly being TRBD1 or TRBD2 (5 bases each). The CDR3 length is 14 residues. Germline loops: CDR1 SGHTA, CDR2 FQGNSA. V shed 6 bases and J shed 1 base, with 12 bases lying between them. The CDR3 protein is CASSFRAGQETQYF. Written as DNA, the CDR3 is TGTGCCAGCAGTTTCAGGGCGGGCCAAGAGACCCAGTACTTC.

This clonotype occurred a few times. This chain connects TRBV12-3 or TRBV12-4 to TRBJ2-1, with 8 bases fitting TRBD2. The CDR3 has 15 residues. V was pared by 8 bases and J by 0 bases, with 6 bases of the junction left unmatched. CDR3 residues: CASGDRGGSYNEQFF. CDR3 nucleotides: TGTGCCAGCGGGGACCGGGGGGGCTCCTACAATGAGCAGTTCTTC.

The rearrangement uses TRBV5-1 and TRBJ2-5; 8 bases match TRBD1. CDR3 size: 15 residues. V shed 3 bases and J 6 bases; nucleotides not matched to a gene: 10. Germline CDR1 reads SGHRS; CDR2 reads YFSETQ. The CDR3 reads CASSWYAGGEKTQYF. CDR3 DNA sequence: TGCGCCAGCAGCTGGTATGCAGGGGGCGAGAAGACCCAGTACTTC.

This clonotype was observed a few times. V usage is TRBV15 and J usage is TRBJ2-7; D not resolved. Trimming pared 1 base from V and 1 base from J, leaving 5 bases between. The CDR3 covers 13 residues. Germline V gives CDR1 LNHNV, CDR2 YYDKDF (reference sequence). This CDR3 reads CATSRGRSYEQYF. In DNA, the CDR3 is TGTGCCACCAGCAGAGGTCGGTCCTACGAGCAGTACTTC. The whole variable domain, filled in from reference TRBV15 and TRBJ2-7, reads DAMVIQNPRYQVTQFGKPVTLSCSQTLNHNVMYWYQQKSSQAPKLLFHYYDKDFNNEADTPDNFQSRRPNTSFCFLDIRSPGLGDTAMYLCATSRGRSYEQYFGPGTRLTVT.

The chain links TRBV2 to TRBJ1-1; no reliable D call. The CDR3 has 12 residues. CDR1 and CDR2 from the germline V gene are SNHLY and FYNNEI. V gave up 3 bases and J gave up 4 bases, with 6 bases separating them. This chain's CDR3 is CASSDWVTEAFF. CDR3 sequence (DNA): TGTGCCAGCAGTGACTGGGTCACTGAAGCTTTCTTT.

The chain's CDR3 is CASSELAGGGNEQFF. As DNA, the CDR3 is TGTGCCAGCAGTGAATTAGCGGGGGGTGGCAATGAGCAGTTCTTC. This chain connects TRBV2 to TRBJ2-1; TRBD2 matches 10 bases. Trimming removed 2 bases from V and 6 bases from J; junction bases left unmatched: 4. The CDR3 loop spans 15 amino acids. In germline, CDR1 is SNHLY, CDR2 FYNNEI. The variable domain in full, with the rest retrieved from reference TRBV2 and TRBJ2-1, is EPEVTQTPSHQVTQMGQEVILRCVPISNHLYFYWYRQILGQKVEFLVSFYNNEISEKSEIFDDQFSVERPDGSNFTLKIRSTKLEDSAMYFCASSELAGGGNEQFFGPGTRLTVL.

The chain joins TRBV4-3 to TRBJ2-3; D is undetermined. Trimming pared 6 bases from V and 4 bases from J, leaving 2 bases between. Looked up from germline, CDR1 is LGHNA and CDR2 is YSLEER. The CDR3 length is 10 residues. The CDR3 DNA reads as TGCGCCAGCAGACCAGATACGCAGTATTTT. It yields the protein CASRPDTQYF.

To note about this clonotype: Its ends do not fully match the called genes, so a read error is possible. This chain joins TRBV7-6 and TRBJ2-7; the match to TRBD1 covers 7 bases. Germline CDR1 is SGHVS and CDR2 is FNYEAQ. The CDR3 contains 19 residues. CDR3 bases: TGTGCCATCAGCTCGAACCCTTTAACAGGGGTAGCAAGCTCCTACGAGCAGTACTTC. Translation gives CAISSNPLTGVASSYEQYF.

This sequence joins TRBV6-9 and TRBJ2-7; D may be TRBD1 or TRBD2 (5 bases each). The assigned J gene may be wrong: the sequence end matches TRBJ2-5 better. The germline V gene has CDR1 MNHGY and CDR2 SVAAGI. This CDR3 comprises 16 residues. The CDR3 nucleotides read TGTGCCAGCAGTTTCCCGCCCCCTCGGCGTGGGGGGACCCAGTACTTC. It yields the protein CASSFPPPRRGGTQYF.

This clonotype was seen a handful of times. CDR3 nucleotide sequence: TGCAGTGCACCACTCTTTGAACAGCCAACTTACAATGAGCAGTTCTTC. Translation: CSAPLFEQPTYNEQFF. This sequence joins TRBV20-1 and TRBJ2-1; D uncertain. The CDR3 extends over 16 amino acids. The V end lost 6 bases, the J end lost 4 bases, and 22 bases lay between the germline ends. Germline CDR1 reads DFQATT; CDR2 reads SNEGSKA (reference sequence).

The chain carries TRBV7-2 and TRBJ2-1, with 8 bases fitting TRBD2. Germline assignment: CDR1 SGHTA and CDR2 FQGNSA. This CDR3 is 15 amino acids long. The ends lost 3 bases at V and 4 bases at J; junction bases unmatched: 5. CDR3 loop: CASSLTSERYNEQFF. The CDR3 DNA reads as TGTGCCAGCAGCTTGACTAGCGAGCGATACAATGAGCAGTTCTTC.

This clonotype was seen a handful of times. This chain joins TRBV29-1 and TRBJ2-4; D gene ambiguous. The CDR3 is 13 amino acids. The germline CDR1 and CDR2 sequences are SQVTM and ANQGSEA. V dropped 3 bases and J dropped 6 bases, with 12 bases sitting between them. CDR3 nucleotides: TGCAGCGTTGAGAAGGGAATTGGAAACATTCAGTACTTC. It encodes CSVEKGIGNIQYF.

This chain links TRBV11-1 with TRBJ2-7; possibly TRBD2 for D (7 bases). Trimming took 6 bases from V and 1 from J, leaving 19 bases between them. The V gene's germline CDR1 is SGHAT and CDR2 FQDESV (reference sequence). The CDR3 contains 16 residues. CDR3 loop: CASSSNREGGSYEQYF. The DNA of the CDR3 is TGTGCCAGCAGTTCGAACAGGGAGGGAGGTTCCTACGAGCAGTACTTC.

The sample holds a few counts of this clonotype. CDR3 nucleotide sequence: TGTGCCAGCAGCAACAGGGGACAGGAAGTCACAGATACGCAGTATTTT. Protein: CASSNRGQEVTDTQYF. V is TRBV3-1 and J is TRBJ2-3; 8 nucleotides match TRBD1. Per the germline V gene, CDR1 is LGHDT and CDR2 is YNNKEL (reference sequence). V shed 5 bases and J 2 bases; nucleotides not matched to a gene: 9. This CDR3 contains 16 residues.

On this clonotype itself: This may come from a read error, since a much larger clone is one base off. The rearrangement uses TRBV6-2 or TRBV6-3 and TRBJ2-7, with 10 bases identical to TRBD2. The DNA end favors TRBJ2-5, so the J call may be wrong. The CDR3 is 15 amino acids. Germline V gene data show CDR1 as MNHEY and CDR2 as SVGEGT. The CDR3 reads CASSSPSGGTETQYF. CDR3 DNA: TGTGCCAGCAGCTCGCCTAGCGGGGGAACAGAGACCCAGTACTTC.

Only a few counts were recorded for this clonotype. This chain connects TRBV24-1 to TRBJ2-4, with no clear D. The DNA end lines up better with TRBJ2-5; the J call may be wrong. Germline values: CDR1 KGHDR, CDR2 SFDVKD. The length of the CDR3 is 13 residues. The CDR3 region is CATRGAAQETQYF. The CDR3 coding sequence is TGTGCCACCAGGGGTGCGGCCCAAGAGACCCAGTACTTC.

The sample holds a few counts of this clonotype. The chain's CDR3 is CSARLDRGNEQFF. CDR3 nucleotide sequence: TGCAGTGCTAGGCTAGACAGGGGCAATGAGCAGTTCTTC. The chain carries TRBV20-1 and TRBJ2-1, with 8 bases fitting TRBD1. This CDR3 spans 13 amino acids. The junction had 4 bases not matched to a gene; V was cut back by 3 bases and J by 6 bases. Germline V CDR1 and CDR2: DFQATT, SNEGSKA (reference sequence).

CDR3 loop: CATSDLTGGEQYF. The CDR3 DNA reads as TGTGCCACCAGTGACTTGACAGGGGGTGAGCAGTACTTC. The chain couples TRBV24-1 to TRBJ2-4; the match to TRBD1 covers 9 bases. This CDR3 has 13 residues. V lost 4 bases and J lost 13; bases outside the gene matches: 7. CDR1 and CDR2 from the germline V gene are KGHDR and SFDVKD.

This sequence joins TRBV6-1 and TRBJ2-5; 7 bases fit TRBD1. The DNA end favors TRBJ2-7, so the J call may be wrong. From germline, CDR1 is MNHNS and CDR2 SASEGT. The CDR3 contains 15 residues. The CDR3 loop is CASSEERGRLYEQYF. CDR3 sequence (DNA): TGTGCCAGCAGTGAAGAAAGGGGGCGACTATACGAGCAGTACTTC.

The chain uses TRBV20-1 and TRBJ2-1; D is unresolved. This CDR3 has 12 amino acids. V lost 4 bases, J lost 4 bases, and 8 bases lay in between. In germline, CDR1 is DFQATT, CDR2 SNEGSKA (reference sequence). The CDR3 DNA reads as TGCAGTGCTATCCACCGTTACAATGAGCAGTTCTTC. It is translated as CSAIHRYNEQFF.

The V call is TRBV13, the J call TRBJ2-7, with 8 bases fitting TRBD2. CDR3 length: 15 residues. Germline V gene lookup returns CDR1 PRHDT and CDR2 FYEKMQ (reference sequence). V was clipped by 4 bases and J by 4 bases; unmatched bases: 9. CDR3 sequence (DNA): TGTGCCAGCAGCTCGGGACGAGCGGGGGCATACGAGCAGTACTTC. Encoded protein: CASSSGRAGAYEQYF.

The chain carries TRBV20-1 and TRBJ2-1; D uncertain. Trimming shortened V by 1 base and J by 9 bases, and 10 bases separated the two germline ends. Looked up from germline, CDR1 is DFQATT and CDR2 is SNEGSKA (reference sequence). The CDR3 has 12 residues. The chain's CDR3 is CSARVAVGEQFF. The CDR3, as DNA: TGCAGTGCTAGAGTGGCAGTAGGTGAGCAGTTCTTC.